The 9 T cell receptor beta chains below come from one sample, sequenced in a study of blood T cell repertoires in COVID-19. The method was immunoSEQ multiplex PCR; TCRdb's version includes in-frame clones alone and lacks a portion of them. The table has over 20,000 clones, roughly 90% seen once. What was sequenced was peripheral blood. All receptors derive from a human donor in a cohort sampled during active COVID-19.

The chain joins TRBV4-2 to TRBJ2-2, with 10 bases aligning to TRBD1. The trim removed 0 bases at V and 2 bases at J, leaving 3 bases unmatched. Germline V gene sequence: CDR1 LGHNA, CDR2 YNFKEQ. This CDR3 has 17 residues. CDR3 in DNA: TGTGCCAGCAGCCAAGAGGGGACAGGGGATAACACCGGGGAGCTGTTTTTT. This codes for CASSQEGTGDNTGELFF.

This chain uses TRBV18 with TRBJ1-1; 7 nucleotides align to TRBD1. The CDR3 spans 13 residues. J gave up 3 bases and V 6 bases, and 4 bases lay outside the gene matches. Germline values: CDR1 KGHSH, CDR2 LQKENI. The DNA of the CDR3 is TGTGCCAGCTCCGGACAGGAGGACACTGAAGCTTTCTTT. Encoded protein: CASSGQEDTEAFF.

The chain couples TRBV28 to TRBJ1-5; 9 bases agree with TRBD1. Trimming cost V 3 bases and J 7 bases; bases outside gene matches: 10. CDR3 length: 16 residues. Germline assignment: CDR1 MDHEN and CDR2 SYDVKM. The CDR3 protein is CASSLGTGYLRQPQHF. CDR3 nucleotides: TGTGCCAGCAGTTTGGGGACAGGGTATTTGAGGCAGCCCCAGCATTTT.

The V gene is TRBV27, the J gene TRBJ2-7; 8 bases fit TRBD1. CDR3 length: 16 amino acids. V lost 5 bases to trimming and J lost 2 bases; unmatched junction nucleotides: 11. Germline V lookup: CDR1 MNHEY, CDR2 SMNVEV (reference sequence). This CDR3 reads CASSVLIGQGPYEQYF. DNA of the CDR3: TGTGCCAGCAGTGTATTGATAGGACAGGGTCCCTACGAGCAGTACTTC.

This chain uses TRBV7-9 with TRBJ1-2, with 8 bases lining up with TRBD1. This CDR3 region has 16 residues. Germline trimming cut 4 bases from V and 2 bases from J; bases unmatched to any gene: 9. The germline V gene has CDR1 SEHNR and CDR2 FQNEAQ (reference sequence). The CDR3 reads CASSWGQAPNNYGYTF. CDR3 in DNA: TGTGCCAGCAGCTGGGGACAGGCCCCAAACAACTATGGCTACACCTTC. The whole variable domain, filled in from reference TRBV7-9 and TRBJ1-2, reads DTGVSQNPRHKITKRGQNVTFRCDPISEHNRLYWYRQTLGQGPEFLTYFQNEAQLEKSRLLSDRFSAERPKGSFSTLEIQRTEQGDSAMYLCASSWGQAPNNYGYTFGSGTRLTVV.

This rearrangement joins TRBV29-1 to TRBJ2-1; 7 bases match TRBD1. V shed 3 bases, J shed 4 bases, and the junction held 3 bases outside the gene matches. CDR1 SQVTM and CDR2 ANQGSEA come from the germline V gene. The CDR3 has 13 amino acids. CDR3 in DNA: TGCAGCGTTGATAGGACAGGTTACAATGAGCAGTTCTTC. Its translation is CSVDRTGYNEQFF.

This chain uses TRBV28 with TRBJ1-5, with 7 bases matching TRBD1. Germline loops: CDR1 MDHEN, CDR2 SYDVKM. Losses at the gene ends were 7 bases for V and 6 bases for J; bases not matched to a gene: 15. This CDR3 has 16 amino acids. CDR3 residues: CASTKYRGERSQPQHF. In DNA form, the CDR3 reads TGTGCCAGCACCAAATACAGGGGTGAAAGGAGTCAGCCCCAGCATTTT. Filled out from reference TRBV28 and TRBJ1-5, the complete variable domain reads DVKVTQSSRYLVKRTGEKVFLECVQDMDHENMFWYRQDPGLGLRLIYFSYDVKMKEKGDIPEGYSVSREKKERFSLILESASTNQTSMYLCASTKYRGERSQPQHFGDGTRLSIL.

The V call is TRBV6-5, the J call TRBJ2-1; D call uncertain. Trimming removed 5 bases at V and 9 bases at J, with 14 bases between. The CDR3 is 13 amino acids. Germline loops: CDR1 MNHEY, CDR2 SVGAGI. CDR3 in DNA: TGTGCCAGCAGTCGACATAGTATGGGTGAGCAGTTCTTC. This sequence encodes CASSRHSMGEQFF.

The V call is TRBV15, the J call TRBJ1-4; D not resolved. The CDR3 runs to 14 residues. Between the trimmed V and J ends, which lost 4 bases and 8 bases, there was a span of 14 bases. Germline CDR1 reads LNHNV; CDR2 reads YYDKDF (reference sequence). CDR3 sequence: CATSTGHGEEKLFF. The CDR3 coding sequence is TGTGCCACCAGCACGGGCCATGGGGAGGAAAAACTGTTTTTT. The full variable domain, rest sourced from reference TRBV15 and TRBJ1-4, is DAMVIQNPRYQVTQFGKPVTLSCSQTLNHNVMYWYQQKSSQAPKLLFHYYDKDFNNEADTPDNFQSRRPNTSFCFLDIRSPGLGDTAMYLCATSTGHGEEKLFFGSGTQLSVL.